One and the same sample provided the 14 T cell receptor beta chains below, sequenced in a study of cytomegalovirus exposure and HLA in healthy donors. The primer mix had 60 Vbeta and 13 Jbeta primers. Sequencing was performed with immunoSEQ multiplex PCR; in TCRdb, only in-frame clones are kept and a portion is missing. The sample has fewer than 150,000 clones; 70% to 75% are singletons. The sequenced sample was PBMCs. The receptors come from a young man in good health and CMV-seronegative.

CDR3 region: CASSQGTSYGYTF. The DNA for the CDR3 is TGTGCCAGCAGCCAAGGGACTTCCTATGGCTACACCTTC. This rearrangement joins TRBV6-5 to TRBJ1-2; D possibly corresponds to TRBD1 (5 bases). This CDR3 contains 13 residues. V lost 6 bases and J lost 4, with 12 bases in between. Germline V gene sequence: CDR1 MNHEY, CDR2 SVGAGI.

The chain links TRBV7-2 to TRBJ2-1; 9 nucleotides match TRBD2. CDR1 and CDR2 (germline): SGHTA, FQGNSA. The trim removed 5 bases at V and 9 bases at J, leaving 11 bases unmatched. CDR3 length: 15 amino acids. CDR3 region: CASSPTPGLAVEQFF. CDR3 nucleotide sequence: TGTGCCAGCAGCCCCACGCCGGGACTAGCCGTTGAGCAGTTCTTC.

This clone was recorded only once. The chain employs TRBV28 and TRBJ2-7; a possible D gene is TRBD1 (6 bases). The germline gives CDR1 MDHEN, CDR2 SYDVKM. The CDR3 is 15 amino acids. Trimming stripped 7 bases from V and 6 bases from J, with 22 bases between. The CDR3 DNA follows: TGTGCCAGCACGAGATCGGACAGACGTTCAGCCGAGCAGTACTTC. Protein product: CASTRSDRRSAEQYF.

This clone appeared once. J is TRBJ2-3 and V is TRBV9, with 8 bases aligning to TRBD2. This CDR3 has 15 residues. V lost 3 bases, J lost 3 bases, and 6 bases stayed unmatched. Germline V CDR1 and CDR2: SGDLS, YYNGEE. CDR3 residues: CASSAPPGGTDTQYF. CDR3 DNA sequence: TGTGCCAGCAGCGCCCCACCGGGGGGGACAGATACGCAGTATTTT.

This clone was counted only a few times. The CDR3 region is CASRRDRRNYGYTF. Here the CDR3 DNA reads TGTGCCAGCAGGAGGGACAGACGCAACTATGGCTACACCTTC. J is TRBJ1-2 and V is TRBV7-2, with 7 bases matching TRBD1. Losses at the gene ends were 6 bases for V and 2 bases for J; bases not matched to a gene: 6. From germline, CDR1 is SGHTA and CDR2 FQGNSA. The CDR3 has 14 residues.

The chain carries TRBV18 and TRBJ2-3; TRBD2 agrees at 10 bases. CDR3 size: 16 residues. Germline CDR1 reads KGHSH; CDR2 reads LQKENI. The trim removed 5 bases at V and 5 bases at J, leaving 10 bases unmatched. CDR3 sequence reads: CASSSPRVAGGDTQYF. The CDR3 nucleotides are TGTGCCAGCTCATCTCCCCGTGTAGCGGGGGGAGATACGCAGTATTTT.

This clone was detected only once. This chain links TRBV4-1 with TRBJ2-1; D perhaps matches TRBD2 (5 bases). Trimming cost V 0 bases and J 11 bases, with 8 bases left between them. The CDR3 covers 12 residues. Germline V gene lookup returns CDR1 MGHRA and CDR2 YSYEKL. CDR3 protein: CASSQEGDKQFF. CDR3 coding DNA: TGCGCCAGCAGCCAAGAGGGAGACAAGCAGTTCTTC.

V and J are TRBV11-2 and TRBJ1-1; weak D call: TRBD1 (5 bases). Germline V lookup: CDR1 SGHAT, CDR2 FQNNGV. Trimming pared 7 bases from V and 1 base from J, leaving 13 bases between. CDR3 length: 14 residues. The CDR3 loop reads CASKPGSGNTEAFF. CDR3 nucleotide sequence: TGTGCCAGCAAGCCAGGGTCGGGGAACACTGAAGCTTTCTTT.

CDR3 sequence: CAWSGFSENQPQHF. CDR3 sequence (DNA): TGTGCCTGGAGTGGGTTTTCGGAGAATCAGCCCCAGCATTTT. The rearrangement uses TRBV30 and TRBJ1-5; no clear D. V gave up 1 base and J gave up 4 bases, with 11 bases separating them. There are 14 residues in the CDR3. Germline V gene data show CDR1 as GTSNPN and CDR2 as SVGIG (reference sequence).

This chain uses TRBV21-1 with TRBJ2-5; TRBD1, the D gene given by the table, was not confirmed from the DNA. TRBV21-1 is designated a pseudogene. The CDR3 sequence is 15 residues long. DNA for the CDR3: TGTGCCAGCAGCGAAGACAGGGGGCGCCGAGAGACCCAGTACTTC. Protein: CASSEDRGRRETQYF.

The rearrangement uses TRBV6-1 and TRBJ2-5; 7 nucleotides align to TRBD2. The CDR3 consists of 18 residues. V dropped 1 base and J dropped 0; count of bases not matched to a gene: 11. The germline V gene has CDR1 MNHNS and CDR2 SASEGT. The chain's CDR3 is CASSEGAGLALYQETQYF. The DNA of the CDR3 is TGTGCCAGCAGTGAAGGAGCGGGGCTAGCGCTTTACCAAGAGACCCAGTACTTC.

The gene calls are TRBV5-1 and TRBJ2-2, with D maybe TRBD1 (6 bases). This CDR3 spans 18 amino acids. Trimming took 2 bases from V and 5 from J, leaving 22 bases between them. From germline, CDR1 is SGHRS and CDR2 YFSETQ. CDR3 residues: CASSLRIPQGRGTGELFF. Here the CDR3 DNA reads TGCGCCAGCAGCTTAAGGATCCCCCAGGGGAGAGGGACCGGGGAGCTGTTTTTT.

J is TRBJ1-2 and V is TRBV28; D ambiguous. Deletions cut 5 bases from V and 3 bases from J, with 16 bases between. This CDR3 spans 15 amino acids. Germline values: CDR1 MDHEN, CDR2 SYDVKM. Here the CDR3 DNA reads TGTGCCAGCAGTCCTCCCGTAGGGAGGGACTATGGCTACACCTTC. Protein: CASSPPVGRDYGYTF.

This sequence joins TRBV28 and TRBJ2-7; 8 bases match TRBD2. In germline, CDR1 is MDHEN, CDR2 SYDVKM. Germline trimming cut 6 bases from V and 5 bases from J; bases unmatched to any gene: 9. CDR3 length equals 14 residues. The chain's CDR3 is CASSLGLAVNEQYF. The CDR3 DNA is TGTGCCAGCAGCCTTGGACTAGCCGTCAACGAGCAGTACTTC.